Presented here are 4 T cell receptor beta chains from one specimen sequenced in a study of OX40 agonist ivuxolimab in advanced cancers. Libraries were prepared through the immunoSEQ multiplex PCR assay. TCRdb re-hosts the immuneACCESS table, in-frame sequences only. Its copies lack some clones; in the studies checked, an unresolved V gene accounts for under half of them, and the cause for the rest is not known. Counted in this sample were 64,000 or so clones; about 80% of them appeared once. The ten largest clones take up less than 0.9% of the sample. The source material was CD4+ or CD8+ T cells sorted from blood, sampled in a trial of the OX40 agonist ivuxolimab. These receptors all come from an adult with an advanced solid tumor such as melanoma, head and neck, liver or kidney cancer.

The V call is TRBV5-5, the J call TRBJ1-5, with D unclear. Germline CDR1 reads SGHKS; CDR2 reads YYEKEE (reference sequence). This CDR3 comprises 17 residues. Trimming removed 4 bases from V and 4 bases from J, with 21 bases in between. The CDR3 DNA sequence: TGTGCCAGCAGCCGACAACTCCCGGCTGTTACTAATCAGCCCCAGCATTTT. Encoded protein: CASSRQLPAVTNQPQHF.

The rearrangement links TRBV4-1 to TRBJ1-4, with a tentative D call TRBD1 (6 bases). The CDR3 extends over 16 amino acids. Trimming left V 4 bases short and J 12 bases short, with 24 bases between. Germline values: CDR1 MGHRA, CDR2 YSYEKL. Written as DNA, the CDR3 is TGCGCCAGCAGCCCACTAGGGGGGCTTCGGATTAATGAACTGTTTTTT. Its translation is CASSPLGGLRINELFF.

The chain combines TRBV18 with TRBJ1-4; no definite D call. CDR1 is KGHSH, CDR2 LQKENI, per germline. The germline V and J ends were trimmed by 3 bases and 8 bases, with 10 bases remaining between them. The CDR3 has 13 amino acids. DNA of the CDR3: TGTGCCAGCTCACCGGGGATCACGGAAAAACTGTTTTTT. This sequence encodes CASSPGITEKLFF.

The chain has TRBV19 and TRBJ1-1; D call uncertain. The germline V gene has CDR1 LNHDA and CDR2 SQIVND (reference sequence). CDR3 length: 14 residues. Trimming removed 3 bases at V and 6 bases at J, with 14 bases between. Here the CDR3 DNA reads TGTGCCAGTAGTATGACGGCCACCCGGTCTGAAGCTTTCTTT. Protein product: CASSMTATRSEAFF.